Reported below is one T cell receptor (beta chain). Antigen unknown. V lost 1 base and J lost 7; bases outside the gene matches: 5. Germline V CDR1 and CDR2: LGHNA, YSLEER. The CDR3 consists of 15 residues. The data derive from a study of CD8 T cells in ankylosing spondylitis. Study results and caveats: Characteristic, it appeared, of ankylosing spondylitis blood was a TCR beta motif of eight highly homologous variants. The authors reported significant enrichment of disease-linked clones in matched ankylosing spondylitis synovial fluid. Relatively rare in peripheral blood, disease-linked clones were also CD8+. Certain motif variants had earlier been reported in reactive arthritis synovial fluid and blood.

As the method for making TCR beta libraries, quantitative 5'-RACE with molecular barcodes was used. TCRdb reprocessed the 5' RACE reads via MiXCR and lists one record per CDR3 protein. In the table there are 200,000 to 250,000 distinct CDR3 sequences, around 16% of which are singletons. The genes are TRBV4-3 and TRBJ2-1; 9 bases align to TRBD2. Sequenced sample: blood, either unsorted or a sorted T cell fraction (not recorded which). The sequence came from a male donor with ankylosing spondylitis. The CDR3 here is CASSQAGTSLNEQFF. DNA of the CDR3: TGCGCCAGCAGCCAAGCCGGGACTAGCCTTAATGAGCAGTTCTTC.